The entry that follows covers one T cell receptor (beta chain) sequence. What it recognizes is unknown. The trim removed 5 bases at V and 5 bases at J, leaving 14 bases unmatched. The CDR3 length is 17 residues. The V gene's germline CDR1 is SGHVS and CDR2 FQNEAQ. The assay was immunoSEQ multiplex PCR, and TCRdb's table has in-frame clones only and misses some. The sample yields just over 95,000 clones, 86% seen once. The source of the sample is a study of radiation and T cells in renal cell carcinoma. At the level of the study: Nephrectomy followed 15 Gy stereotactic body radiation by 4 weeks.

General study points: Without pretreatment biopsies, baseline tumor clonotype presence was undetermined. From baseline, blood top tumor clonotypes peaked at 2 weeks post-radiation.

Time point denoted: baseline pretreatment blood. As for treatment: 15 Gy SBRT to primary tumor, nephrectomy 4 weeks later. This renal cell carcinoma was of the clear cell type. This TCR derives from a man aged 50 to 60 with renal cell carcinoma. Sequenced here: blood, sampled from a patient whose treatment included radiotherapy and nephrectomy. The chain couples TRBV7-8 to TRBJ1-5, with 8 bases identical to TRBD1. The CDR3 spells CASSLKDRVVLHQPQHF. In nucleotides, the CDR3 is TGTGCCAGCAGCCTCAAGGACAGGGTCGTCCTCCATCAGCCCCAGCATTTT. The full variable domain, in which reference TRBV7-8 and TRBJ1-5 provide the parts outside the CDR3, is GAGVSQSPRYKVAKRGQDVALRCDPISGHVSLFWYQQALGQGPEFLTYFQNEAQLDKSGLPSDRFFAERPEGSVSTLKIQRTQQEDSAVYLCASSLKDRVVLHQPQHFGDGTRLSIL.